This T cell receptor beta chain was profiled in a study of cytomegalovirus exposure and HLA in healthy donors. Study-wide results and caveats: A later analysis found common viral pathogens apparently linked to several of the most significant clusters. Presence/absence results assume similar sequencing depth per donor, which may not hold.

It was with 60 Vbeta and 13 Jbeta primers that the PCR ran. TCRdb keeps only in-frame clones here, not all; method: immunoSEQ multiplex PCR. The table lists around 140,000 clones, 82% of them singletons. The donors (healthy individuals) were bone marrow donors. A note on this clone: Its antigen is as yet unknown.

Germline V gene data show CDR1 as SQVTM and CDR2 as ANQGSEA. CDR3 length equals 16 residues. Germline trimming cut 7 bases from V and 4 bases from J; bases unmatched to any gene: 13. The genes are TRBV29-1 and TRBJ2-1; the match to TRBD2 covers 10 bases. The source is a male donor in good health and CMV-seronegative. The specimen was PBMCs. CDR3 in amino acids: CSAPPYGTSVYNEQFF. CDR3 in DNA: TGCAGCGCCCCCCCCTACGGGACTAGCGTTTACAATGAGCAGTTCTTC.